These 22 T cell receptor beta chains came from one sample sequenced in a study of T cells in Graves' hyperthyroidism and ophthalmopathy. TCR beta CDR3 regions were amplified from RNA. Researchers ran a first-round RT-PCR on the TCR CDR3 using the HTBI primer set. TCRdb processed the multiplex PCR reads anew with MiXCR; each CDR3 protein has one entry. In the table there are 550,000 to 650,000 distinct CDR3 sequences, about 15% of which are singletons. Sequencing was performed on blood. These receptors were obtained from a woman in her thirties with Graves' hyperthyroidism that later progressed to Graves' ophthalmopathy.

This clonotype was observed a few times. The chain uses TRBV11-2 and TRBJ2-7; D perhaps matches TRBD2 (6 bases). This CDR3 comprises 13 residues. The V end lost 3 bases, the J end lost 3 bases, and 9 bases lay between the germline ends. Germline V CDR1 and CDR2: SGHAT, FQNNGV. This CDR3 is CASSLTSIYEQYF. The CDR3 region has the DNA TGTGCCAGCAGCTTGACTAGTATCTACGAGCAGTACTTC.

This clonotype was counted ten times or more. CDR3 DNA: TGTGCCATGAAAACCCAGGGAACGGCCACTGAAGCTTTCTTT. Amino acid sequence: CAMKTQGTATEAFF. This sequence joins TRBV10-3 and TRBJ1-1; D is possibly TRBD1 (5 bases). The CDR3 runs 14 residues. With 9 bases removed from V and 4 bases from J, the gap between germline ends came to 18 bases. Looked up from germline, CDR1 is ENHRY and CDR2 is SYGVKD.

This clonotype was counted many times. The chain links TRBV7-3 to TRBJ2-5; 7 nucleotides agree with TRBD1. This CDR3 is 13 amino acids long. After removal of 5 bases from V and 5 bases from J, the junction contained 5 bases not matched to a gene. Germline values: CDR1 SGHTA, CDR2 FQGTGA. The CDR3 loop is CASSAGQAETQYF. The CDR3, as DNA: TGTGCCAGCAGCGCCGGACAGGCGGAGACCCAGTACTTC.

The chain recombines TRBV19 with TRBJ1-4; no clear D. In germline, CDR1 is LNHDA, CDR2 SQIVND (reference sequence). This CDR3 comprises 11 residues. Trimming cost V 11 bases and J 7 bases, with 11 bases left between them. The CDR3 DNA follows: TGTGCCGTGCGGGATTCTGAAAAACTGTTTTTT. It encodes CAVRDSEKLFF.

This clonotype showed up just a few times. Its ends do not fully match the called genes, so a read error is possible. The chain employs TRBV19 and TRBJ2-2, with TRBD1 identical over 9 bases. The CDR3 contains 16 residues. Germline CDR1 is LNHDA and CDR2 is SQIVND (reference sequence). The CDR3: CASSPQQGANTGELFF. The CDR3 region has the DNA TGTGCCAGTAGTCCCCAACAGGGGGCTAACACCGGGGAGCTGTTTTTC.

J is TRBJ2-7 and V is TRBV6-5; weak D call: TRBD1 (5 bases). Trimming left V 2 bases short and J 5 bases short, with 10 bases between. This CDR3 comprises 13 residues. Looked up from germline, CDR1 is MNHEY and CDR2 is SVGAGI. The CDR3, as DNA: TGTGCCAGCAGTTACCTGACAGTTCACGAGCAGTACTTC. Translated: CASSYLTVHEQYF.

This clonotype was recorded many times. CDR3 sequence reads: CASSLANSPLHF. The CDR3 DNA sequence: TGTGCCAGCAGCTTAGCGAATTCACCCCTCCACTTT. The chain recombines TRBV7-2 with TRBJ1-6; D is unresolved. The germline CDR1 and CDR2 sequences are SGHTA and FQGNSA. V lost 0 bases, J lost 7 bases, and 1 base lay in between. This CDR3 is built from 12 residues.

The chain carries TRBV20-1 and TRBJ1-2; D is ambiguous. Germline V gene data show CDR1 as DFQATT and CDR2 as SNEGSKA (reference sequence). This CDR3 contains 11 residues. The V end was cut by 2 bases, the J end by 5 bases, with 6 bases between. CDR3 bases: TGCAGTGCTAGACGCCAGTATGGCTACACCTTC. It is translated as CSARRQYGYTF.

There are many counts of this clonotype. V and J are TRBV7-2 and TRBJ2-7, with D perhaps TRBD1 or TRBD2 (6 bases each). Between the trimmed V and J ends, which lost 1 base and 3 bases, there was a span of 10 bases. The CDR3 is made up of 14 amino acids. Germline assignment: CDR1 SGHTA and CDR2 FQGNSA. CDR3 region: CASSLGGGLYEQYF. The CDR3, as DNA: TGTGCCAGCAGCTTAGGAGGGGGGCTCTACGAGCAGTACTTC.

The chain links TRBV3-1 to TRBJ2-1; maybe TRBD2 (6 bases). Germline V CDR1 and CDR2: LGHDT, YNNKEL (reference sequence). Deletions cut 4 bases from V and 7 bases from J, with 20 bases between. This CDR3 spans 16 amino acids. CDR3 in DNA: TGTGCCAGCAGCCCTGCCCGGGACTTCGGGGGAAATGAGCAGTTCTTC. It specifies CASSPARDFGGNEQFF.

This clonotype was recorded many times. The chain joins TRBV29-1 to TRBJ1-2, with D possibly TRBD1 on 6 matching bases. Trimming took off 6 bases at V and 8 bases at J, with 13 bases between the two ends. This CDR3 is 11 amino acids long. CDR1 and CDR2 from the germline V gene are SQVTM and ANQGSEA. CDR3 DNA: TGCAGCGTCTACCGACAGGAGGGCTACACCTTC. It is translated as CSVYRQEGYTF.

This sequence joins TRBV4-3 and TRBJ1-5, with TRBD1 matching 7 bases. The CDR3 loop spans 16 amino acids. Germline CDR1 and CDR2: LGHNA and YSLEER. V was clipped by 3 bases and J by 0 bases; unmatched bases: 5. CDR3 region: CASSQTGTVSNQPQHF. The CDR3 region has the DNA TGCGCCAGCAGCCAGACAGGGACCGTTAGCAATCAGCCCCAGCATTTT.

In its sample, this clonotype was seen a few times. The J gene is TRBJ2-5, the V gene TRBV5-1, with 8 bases aligning to TRBD1. This CDR3 has 15 amino acids. Germline CDR1 SGHRS, CDR2 YFSETQ. The trim removed 1 base at V and 6 bases at J, leaving 8 bases unmatched. The CDR3, as DNA: TGCGCCAGCAGCTTGTTTGCAGGGGGCGCGCAGACCCAGTACTTC. It encodes CASSLFAGGAQTQYF.

As for this clonotype: A much larger clone is a single base away; this may be a read error. This CDR3 is CAWNAGPGSQYF. As DNA, the CDR3 is TGTGCCTGGAACGCCGGTCCGGGGTCCCAGTACTTC. This rearrangement joins TRBV30 to TRBJ2-5, with D perhaps matching TRBD2 (5 bases). The V gene lost 4 bases and the J gene lost 9 bases, with 15 bases spanning the gap. The CDR3 has 12 residues. Germline V gene sequence: CDR1 GTSNPN, CDR2 SVGIG (reference sequence).

This clonotype was found many times. The CDR3 here is CASSANRQGIATNEKLFF. The CDR3 bases are TGTGCCAGCAGCGCAAACAGACAGGGTATTGCAACTAATGAAAAACTGTTTTTT. V gene TRBV9 combines with J gene TRBJ1-4; TRBD1 matches at 7 bases. Germline lookup yields CDR1 SGDLS and CDR2 YYNGEE. The CDR3 extends over 18 amino acids. V dropped 3 bases and J dropped 0; count of bases not matched to a gene: 11.

The chain links TRBV6-1 to TRBJ1-2; TRBD1 is a possible D gene (5 bases). The V end was cut by 4 bases, the J end by 2 bases, with 14 bases between. This CDR3 comprises 15 residues. The germline CDR1 and CDR2 sequences are MNHNS and SASEGT. CDR3 coding DNA: TGTGCCAGCAGTGCTGACAGAAATTTGAACTATGGCTACACCTTC. Translated, it gives CASSADRNLNYGYTF.

V and J are TRBV30 and TRBJ1-5, with TRBD1 identical over 9 bases. CDR3 length: 15 residues. Unmatched junction bases numbered 8, after V lost 4 bases and J lost 4 bases. Looked up from germline, CDR1 is GTSNPN and CDR2 is SVGIG (reference sequence). CDR3 residues: CAWTVTGGPNQPQHF. As DNA, the CDR3 is TGTGCCTGGACCGTAACAGGGGGCCCAAATCAGCCCCAGCATTTT.

This clonotype was seen at least ten times. The rearrangement links TRBV13 to TRBJ1-5; D remains ambiguous. The CDR3 is made up of 13 amino acids. Trimming left V 4 bases short and J 5 bases short, with 9 bases between. Germline CDR1 is PRHDT and CDR2 is FYEKMQ (reference sequence). The CDR3 sequence: CASSSRWDQPQHF. The CDR3 bases are TGTGCCAGCAGCTCCAGGTGGGATCAGCCCCAGCATTTT. Filled out from reference TRBV13 and TRBJ1-5, the complete variable domain reads AAGVIQSPRHLIKEKRETATLKCYPIPRHDTVYWYQQGPGQDPQFLISFYEKMQSDKGSIPDRFSAQQFSDYHSELNMSSLELGDSALYFCASSSRWDQPQHFGDGTRLSIL.

In this sample, this clonotype turned up many times. As DNA, the CDR3 is TGTGCCAGCAGCCCCCTCGGTGCGGCCCGAGGGGGGCAGTTCTTC. Translated, it gives CASSPLGAARGGQFF. This chain connects TRBV13 to TRBJ2-1; possible D gene TRBD1, 6 bases. Germline loops: CDR1 PRHDT, CDR2 FYEKMQ (reference sequence). This CDR3 region has 15 residues. Trimming stripped 5 bases from V and 12 bases from J, with 23 bases between.

This clonotype was recorded many times. The chain has TRBV6-1 and TRBJ2-1, with D possibly matching TRBD1 (6 bases). CDR3 length: 14 amino acids. Germline CDR1 is MNHNS and CDR2 is SASEGT. Between the trimmed V and J ends, which lost 7 bases and 0 bases, there was a span of 10 bases. The CDR3 loop is CASKDRSSYNEQFF. For the CDR3, the DNA is TGTGCCAGCAAGGACAGAAGCTCCTACAATGAGCAGTTCTTC.

The chain carries TRBV4-1 and TRBJ2-5; D not certain. CDR3 size: 15 residues. Germline loops: CDR1 MGHRA, CDR2 YSYEKL. V was cut by 0 bases and J by 4 bases, with 12 bases left in between. DNA of the CDR3: TGCGCCAGCAGCCAAGAGGTGGGGTACGGAGAGACCCAGTACTTC. As protein: CASSQEVGYGETQYF.

V and J are TRBV9 and TRBJ1-3; no reliable D call. The germline CDR1 and CDR2 sequences are SGDLS and YYNGEE. CDR3 length: 15 residues. The V end was cut by 0 bases, the J end by 1 base, with 8 bases between. The DNA for the CDR3 is TGTGCCAGCAGCGTAGAGCCAGCTTCTGGAAACACCATATATTTT. Encoded protein: CASSVEPASGNTIYF.